The present TCR beta chain was sequenced within a study of blood T cell repertoires in COVID-19. Profiling relied on immunoSEQ multiplex PCR, and the TCRdb table lists in-frame clones only, not all of them. The data contain roughly 340,000 clones, 70% to 90% of them seen just once; the ten biggest clones take up more than 1.5%. Per the germline V gene, CDR1 is MNHEY and CDR2 is SVGAGI. After removal of 2 bases from V and 7 bases from J, the junction contained 8 bases not matched to a gene. The CDR3 has 15 amino acids. The TCR originated in a man between 40 and 49 years old in a cohort exposed to, infected with or recovered from COVID-19 (not recorded which). The sequencing sample was made of PBMCs or T cells enriched from blood (not recorded which). This sequence joins TRBV6-5 and TRBJ2-1; 7 positions match TRBD2. CDR3 sequence: CASSYTSSGENEQFF. The CDR3, as DNA: TGTGCCAGCAGTTACACGTCTAGCGGAGAGAATGAGCAGTTCTTC.